The 21 T cell receptor beta chains given below trace back to one sample, sequenced in a study of T cell responses to AZD1222 COVID-19 vaccine. Clones were sequenced by immunoSEQ multiplex PCR, and TCRdb holds only the in-frame ones, with some missing. The sample has roughly 70,000 clones, 79% seen once; the top ten hold over 20%. The sample consisted of peripheral blood, taken on day 0 of MenACWY control vaccination. The receptors derive from an adult in good health.

The chain carries TRBV14 and TRBJ1-2, with TRBD1 as a possible D gene (6 bases). Germline CDR1 and CDR2: SGHDN and FVKESK. V was cut by 4 bases and J by 8 bases, with 23 bases left in between. The CDR3 spans 16 residues. The CDR3 region is CASSPLGGTLRDGYTF. The CDR3 DNA follows: TGTGCCAGCAGCCCTTTAGGGGGGACGCTCCGCGACGGCTACACCTTC.

V usage is TRBV21-1 and J usage is TRBJ2-1; the table gives TRBD2 as D, unverified against the DNA. TRBV21-1 constitutes a pseudogene. CDR3 length: 15 amino acids. The CDR3 nucleotides are TGTGCCAGCATCCAGGACGGGGGATCCTACAATGAGCAGTTCTTC. Translation: CASIQDGGSYNEQFF.

This clone occurred once. This rearrangement joins TRBV5-1 to TRBJ2-1, with a possible D match to TRBD1 (6 bases). The V end was cut by 0 bases, the J end by 5 bases, with 12 bases between. The CDR3 covers 15 residues. The V gene's germline CDR1 is SGHRS and CDR2 YFSETQ. In DNA, the CDR3 is TGCGCCAGCAGCTTGGGCCAGGGGTTGCACAATGAGCAGTTCTTC. It codes for CASSLGQGLHNEQFF.

The chain links TRBV15 to TRBJ2-5, with D hard to call. With 1 base removed from V and 5 bases from J, the gap between germline ends came to 8 bases. CDR3 size: 13 residues. CDR1 LNHNV and CDR2 YYDKDF come from the germline V gene (reference sequence). The CDR3 DNA is TGTGCCACCAGCAGAGGTTACGGGGAGACCCAGTACTTC. It translates to CATSRGYGETQYF.

The chain couples TRBV2 to TRBJ2-7; D may be TRBD1 or TRBD2 (5 bases each). This CDR3 has 12 amino acids. Trimming took 7 bases from V and 0 from J, leaving 7 bases between them. Germline assignment: CDR1 SNHLY and CDR2 FYNNEI. CDR3 amino acids: CASKGSSYEQYF. The CDR3 DNA sequence: TGTGCCAGCAAGGGGAGCTCCTACGAGCAGTACTTC.

The chain uses TRBV4-1 and TRBJ1-5; TRBD1 matches 8 bases. CDR1 MGHRA and CDR2 YSYEKL come from the germline V gene. The CDR3 sequence is 15 residues long. V dropped 0 bases and J dropped 6; count of bases not matched to a gene: 4. CDR3 sequence reads: CASSQDAGGGQPQHF. The CDR3 DNA follows: TGCGCCAGCAGCCAAGATGCAGGGGGCGGTCAGCCCCAGCATTTT.

This sequence joins TRBV3-1 (or the pseudogene TRBV3-2) and TRBJ1-3; a weak D match, TRBD1 (5 bases). Germline V lookup: CDR1 LGHDT, CDR2 YNNKEL (reference sequence). CDR3 length: 16 residues. The V end lost 1 base, the J end lost 0 bases, and 10 bases lay between the germline ends. The CDR3 sequence: CASSQGQIISGNTIYF. In DNA form, the CDR3 reads TGTGCCAGCAGCCAAGGACAGATTATCTCTGGAAACACCATATATTTT.

The chain joins TRBV2 to TRBJ1-5; tentative D call: TRBD1 (6 bases). Germline CDR1 reads SNHLY; CDR2 reads FYNNEI. CDR3 length equals 15 residues. The ends were cut back, 1 base at V and 5 bases at J, with 12 bases in the middle. The DNA of the CDR3 is TGTGCCAGCAGTGAAGTCAGGGGTCTGTATCAGCCCCAGCATTTT. Translating gives CASSEVRGLYQPQHF.

This sequence joins TRBV7-3 and TRBJ2-1; no reliable D call. CDR1 and CDR2 (germline): SGHTA, FQGTGA. The CDR3 covers 13 residues. Trimming left V 0 bases short and J 7 bases short, with 7 bases between. The CDR3 DNA reads as TGTGCCAGCAGCTTAACCATCGAGAATGAGCAGTTCTTC. This codes for CASSLTIENEQFF. The complete variable domain, with remaining parts taken from reference TRBV7-3 and TRBJ2-1, reads GAGVSQTPSNKVTEKGKYVELRCDPISGHTALYWYRQSLGQGPEFLIYFQGTGAADDSGLPNDRFFAVRPEGSVSTLKIQRTERGDSAVYLCASSLTIENEQFFGPGTRLTVL.

CDR3 loop: CASSQLAGGGTDTQYF. The CDR3 DNA is TGTGCCAGCAGCCAATTAGCGGGGGGAGGCACAGATACGCAGTATTTT. The chain joins TRBV3-1 (or the pseudogene TRBV3-2) to TRBJ2-3; TRBD2 matches 10 bases. Germline V gives CDR1 LGHDT, CDR2 YNNKEL (reference sequence). Trimming cost V 2 bases and J 1 base; bases outside gene matches: 3. The CDR3 totals 16 residues.

The chain links TRBV29-1 to TRBJ1-2, with D tentatively TRBD1 (6 bases). V was clipped by 5 bases and J by 4 bases, with 17 bases between them. From germline, CDR1 is SQVTM and CDR2 ANQGSEA. This CDR3 region has 14 residues. DNA for the CDR3: TGCAGCGTTCCCACGCCGGGGGCTCTCTATGGCTACACCTTC. It specifies CSVPTPGALYGYTF.

The chain combines TRBV6-5 with TRBJ2-1; D call uncertain. The CDR3 runs to 13 residues. From germline, CDR1 is MNHEY and CDR2 SVGAGI. Trimming pared 4 bases from V and 10 bases from J, leaving 14 bases between. The CDR3 is CASSSSVGGEQFF. CDR3 sequence (DNA): TGTGCCAGCAGTTCCTCGGTAGGTGGAGAGCAGTTCTTC.

The chain combines TRBV7-9 with TRBJ1-1, with TRBD1 as a possible D gene (6 bases). V lost 2 bases to trimming and J lost 3 bases, with 7 bases between them. The CDR3 has 13 amino acids. CDR1 is SEHNR and CDR2 is FQNEAQ in the germline V gene (reference sequence). The CDR3 DNA is TGTGCCAGCAGCTTAAACAGGGACACTGAAGCTTTCTTT. Protein sequence: CASSLNRDTEAFF.

This rearrangement joins TRBV29-1 to TRBJ2-7; a possible D gene is TRBD1 (6 bases). Germline CDR1 reads SQVTM; CDR2 reads ANQGSEA. The CDR3 length is 12 residues. Between the trimmed V and J ends, which lost 7 bases and 5 bases, there was a span of 15 bases. The CDR3 protein is CSATGQLHEQYF. The DNA for the CDR3 is TGCAGCGCCACGGGACAACTCCACGAGCAGTACTTC.

The chain is built from TRBV14 and TRBJ2-1; 7 bases match TRBD2. The CDR3 length is 17 residues. Trimming at V came to 4 bases and at J to 4 bases, leaving 13 bases not matched to a gene. Per the germline V gene, CDR1 is SGHDN and CDR2 is FVKESK. The CDR3: CASSPAFAAGRYNEQFF. The CDR3, as DNA: TGTGCCAGCAGCCCCGCTTTCGCAGCGGGAAGGTACAATGAGCAGTTCTTC.

This rearrangement joins TRBV27 to TRBJ2-2, with no clear D. CDR1 and CDR2 from the germline V gene are MNHEY and SMNVEV (reference sequence). The ends were cut back, 1 base at V and 1 base at J, with 4 bases in the middle. This CDR3 spans 14 amino acids. This CDR3 reads CASSLWGNTGELFF. The CDR3 DNA is TGTGCCAGCAGTTTATGGGGGAACACCGGGGAGCTGTTTTTT.

J is TRBJ2-7 and V is TRBV7-2, with TRBD1 matching 8 bases. The CDR3 sequence is 15 residues long. The junction had 6 bases not matched to a gene; V was cut back by 1 base and J by 4 bases. CDR1 is SGHTA, CDR2 FQGNSA, per germline. CDR3 in amino acids: CASSLGQGATYEQYF. The DNA of the CDR3 is TGTGCCAGCAGCTTAGGTCAGGGGGCTACTTACGAGCAGTACTTC. The full variable domain, with the rest looked up from reference TRBV7-2 and TRBJ2-7, is GAGVSQSPSNKVTEKGKDVELRCDPISGHTALYWYRQSLGQGLEFLIYFQGNSAPDKSGLPSDRFSAERTGGSVSTLTIQRTQQEDSAVYLCASSLGQGATYEQYFGPGTRLTVT.

The V call is TRBV12-3 or TRBV12-4, the J call TRBJ2-1; TRBD1 might be the D (5 bases). This CDR3 is 11 amino acids long. Trimming removed 6 bases at V and 7 bases at J, with 7 bases between. CDR3 protein: CASSRQNEQFF. The CDR3 region has the DNA TGTGCCAGCAGCAGACAGAATGAGCAGTTCTTC.

The chain joins TRBV5-1 to TRBJ2-1, with TRBD2 identical over 8 bases. Trimming at V came to 5 bases and at J to 5 bases, leaving 9 bases not matched to a gene. This CDR3 is 15 amino acids long. From germline, CDR1 is SGHRS and CDR2 YFSETQ. CDR3: CASSQSAGGNNEQFF. In nucleotides, the CDR3 is TGCGCCAGCAGTCAAAGCGCGGGGGGAAACAATGAGCAGTTCTTC. Supplemented by reference TRBV5-1 and TRBJ2-1, the full variable domain reads KAGVTQTPRYLIKTRGQQVTLSCSPISGHRSVSWYQQTPGQGLQFLFEYFSETQRNKGNFPGRFSGRQFSNSRSEMNVSTLELGDSALYLCASSQSAGGNNEQFFGPGTRLTVL.

This clone was observed a handful of times. V gene TRBV2 combines with J gene TRBJ1-2, with 7 bases that match TRBD1. V was clipped by 7 bases and J by 5 bases; unmatched bases: 10. The CDR3 extends over 14 amino acids. The germline CDR1 and CDR2 sequences are SNHLY and FYNNEI. The CDR3 here is CASNPLGTAYGYTF. The CDR3 bases are TGTGCCAGCAACCCCCTTGGGACAGCTTATGGCTACACCTTC. Full variable domain (outside the CDR3, taken from reference TRBV2 and TRBJ1-2): EPEVTQTPSHQVTQMGQEVILRCVPISNHLYFYWYRQILGQKVEFLVSFYNNEISEKSEIFDDQFSVERPDGSNFTLKIRSTKLEDSAMYFCASNPLGTAYGYTFGSGTRLTVV.

V gene TRBV7-9 combines with J gene TRBJ2-7, with TRBD2 matching over 7 bases. This CDR3 has 16 residues. Germline lookup yields CDR1 SEHNR and CDR2 FQNEAQ (reference sequence). Trimming at V came to 4 bases and at J to 0 bases, leaving 9 bases not matched to a gene. The CDR3 loop is CASSSEAGKSSYEQYF. DNA for the CDR3: TGTGCCAGCAGCTCTGAAGCGGGGAAGAGCTCCTACGAGCAGTACTTC.